This TCR beta chain was identified during a study of shared clonotypes between healthy human individuals. Notes on the study in general: Sampling used blood alone; tissue repertoires probably differ. The study generally estimated greater richness for naive than memory subsets. The represented genetic and exposure-history diversity was limited by the small number of donors.

The sorted-subset replicate PCRs were given 150 to 250 ng DNA, which is roughly 30,000 T cell genomes. The method was immunoSEQ multiplex PCR; TCRdb's version includes in-frame clones alone and lacks a portion of them. This table holds about 2 million clones, about 95% found once. For this clone: The antigen is undetermined.

Naive CD8 populations comprised CD45RO-negative cells positively selected for CCR7, excluding terminally differentiated effector memory CD45RA+ cells. This CDR3 is 13 amino acids long. In germline, CDR1 is SEHNR, CDR2 FQNEAQ (reference sequence). The V end lost 4 bases, the J end lost 6 bases, and 10 bases lay between the germline ends. The sequenced material came from naive CD8+ T cells sorted from blood. The TCR sequence derives from a man between 18 and 35 years old in good health. The V and J genes are TRBV7-9 and TRBJ2-1; maybe TRBD1 (6 bases). In DNA form, the CDR3 reads TGTGCCAGCAGCTCCGAGGGGGTCAATGAGCAGTTCTTC. Translated, it gives CASSSEGVNEQFF.